This T cell receptor beta chain was sequenced in a study of a mutant IDH1 vaccine in newly diagnosed glioma. Overall study context: With temozolomide cycles, or 4-6 weeks after radiotherapy alone, vaccination was started. It was radiotherapy, temozolomide, or both that patients received previously, with most receiving both. Regarding the study as a whole: Immune responses induced by vaccination arose in just under 95% of the patients.

On this clone: Its matching antigen is unknown.

Time point here: week 11, during vaccination. Doses consisted of 300 ug of mutant IDH1 20-mer peptide each, paired with topical imiquimod. Profiled with immunoSEQ multiplex PCR; TCRdb holds only in-frame clones, not every one. The repertoire holds over 20,000 clones, with around 79% as singletons. This CDR3 comprises 15 residues. Germline lookup yields CDR1 LGHNA and CDR2 YNFKEQ. V lost 1 base and J lost 4, with 13 bases in between. This chain uses TRBV4-2 with TRBJ1-2; no firm D call. The source was PBMCs, collected from a glioma patient whose treatment included an IDH1 peptide vaccine. The sequence was obtained from a man aged 40-49 years with glioma. The CDR3 coding sequence is TGTGCCAGCAGCCAAGGGGTCGCTAATAGCTATGGCTACACCTTC. This codes for CASSQGVANSYGYTF.